This T cell receptor beta chain appears in the sequencing data of a study of blood T cell repertoires in COVID-19. Libraries were prepared by immunoSEQ multiplex PCR; TCRdb keeps only in-frame clonotypes and omits some of them. The data contain roughly 200,000 clones, around 86% of them singletons. Germline-derived CDR1 and CDR2 are MGHDK and SYGVNS. The CDR3 has 14 residues. V lost 5 bases to trimming and J lost 7 bases, with 18 bases between them. The chain couples TRBV25-1 to TRBJ2-7; possibly TRBD2 for D (6 bases). Sequencing was done on a sample of peripheral blood. The source is a man aged 55-75 years with acute or convalescent COVID-19. The CDR3 protein is CASSPQNSRGEQYF. CDR3 DNA sequence: TGTGCCAGCAGTCCTCAAAACTCCCGGGGGGAGCAGTACTTC.